The next 18 T cell receptor beta chains were all read from a single sample in a study of post-analysis software for immune sequencing data (dated by TCRdb to the mid-2010s). The paper as a whole reports these results and caveats: A few TRBV segments, including TRBV5-6, TRBV5-1 and TRBV20-1, were significantly more frequent in patients than controls.

Libraries were prepared through PCR. The instrument given in TCRdb is Illumina HiSeq 2500. To reduce PCR and sequencing biases, unique molecular identifiers were incorporated into the TCR beta cDNA libraries. The public reads were reprocessed in TCRdb via fastp at Q25 and MiXCR, keeping in-frame beta chains. CDR3 protein sequences are deduplicated, and each keeps its most common genes and DNA. Recorded for this sample are 750,000 to 950,000 distinct CDR3 sequences; 35% to 55% of them occurred a single time. 4% to 5% of the sample comes from the top ten. For these TCRs, the target antigens are not known. The sample consisted of blood. The origin of the receptors is a girl aged 10 to 17 with multiple sclerosis.

The chain joins TRBV6-1 to TRBJ2-7; D is uncertain. The ends were cut back, 7 bases at V and 5 bases at J, with 3 bases in the middle. The CDR3 consists of 9 residues. Germline values: CDR1 MNHNS, CDR2 SASEGT. The CDR3 reads CASIHEQYF. CDR3 DNA sequence: TGTGCCAGCATTCACGAGCAGTACTTC.

This chain links TRBV15 with TRBJ2-3; D is uncertain. Per germline, CDR1 LNHNV and CDR2 YYDKDF (reference sequence). This CDR3 has 15 amino acids. Trimming shortened V by 1 base and J by 5 bases, and 13 bases separated the two germline ends. In nucleotides, the CDR3 is TGTGCCACCAGCAGAGCCCCCGGCCCCGGAGATACGCAGTATTTT. It is translated as CATSRAPGPGDTQYF. Complete variable domain (other parts from reference TRBV15 and TRBJ2-3): DAMVIQNPRYQVTQFGKPVTLSCSQTLNHNVMYWYQQKSSQAPKLLFHYYDKDFNNEADTPDNFQSRRPNTSFCFLDIRSPGLGDTAMYLCATSRAPGPGDTQYFGPGTRLTVL.

V is TRBV7-9 and J is TRBJ2-2; maybe TRBD1 (5 bases). Germline V CDR1 and CDR2: SEHNR, FQNEAQ (reference sequence). V was cut by 7 bases and J by 3 bases, with 15 bases left in between. The CDR3 length is 15 residues. The CDR3 DNA sequence: TGTGCCAGCACCAGGGTCCTGACCGACACCGGGGAGCTGTTTTTT. Protein sequence: CASTRVLTDTGELFF.

This clonotype was detected a few times. As DNA, the CDR3 is TGTGCCAGCAGTTACAACTCTCAGGGGGCCTCCGAGACCCAGTACTTC. This translates into CASSYNSQGASETQYF. The V gene is TRBV6-5, the J gene TRBJ2-7; 8 bases map to TRBD1. The end of the DNA is better explained by TRBJ2-5, so the J call may be wrong. CDR1 MNHEY and CDR2 SVGAGI come from the germline V gene. This CDR3 region has 16 residues.

The sample holds a few counts of this clonotype. This chain uses TRBV7-6 with TRBJ1-2; the D gene is possibly TRBD1 (5 bases). This CDR3 is built from 13 residues. The V gene lost 5 bases and the J gene lost 3 bases, with 10 bases spanning the gap. Germline V gene data show CDR1 as SGHVS and CDR2 as FNYEAQ. The CDR3 DNA reads TGTGCCAGCAGCCTCGACAGCGACTATGGCTACACCTTC. This codes for CASSLDSDYGYTF. Filled out from reference TRBV7-6 and TRBJ1-2, the complete variable domain reads GAGVSQSPRYKVTKRGQDVALRCDPISGHVSLYWYRQALGQGPEFLTYFNYEAQQDKSGLPNDRFSAERPEGSISTLTIQRTEQRDSAMYRCASSLDSDYGYTFGSGTRLTVV.

The chain uses TRBV25-1 and TRBJ2-7; TRBD1 is a possible D gene (5 bases). The J call may be in error: the DNA end matches TRBJ2-5 better. The germline CDR1 and CDR2 sequences are MGHDK and SYGVNS. The CDR3 has 17 amino acids. The CDR3 region is CASSEFRAGYFEETQYF. In DNA, the CDR3 is TGTGCCAGCAGTGAATTCAGGGCTGGATATTTTGAGGAGACCCAGTACTTC.

The chain recombines TRBV10-3 with TRBJ1-6; 11 nucleotides align to TRBD1. Trimming at V came to 10 bases and at J to 10 bases, leaving 6 bases not matched to a gene. This CDR3 is 13 amino acids long. In germline, CDR1 is ENHRY, CDR2 SYGVKD. The CDR3, as DNA: TGTGCCACCGGACAGGGGGCCAGATCACCCCTCCACTTT. Amino acid sequence: CATGQGARSPLHF.

The chain carries TRBV13 and TRBJ2-3, with 13 bases fitting TRBD2. The V segment lost 4 bases and the J segment 4 bases; nucleotides outside the gene matches: 8. This CDR3 region has 17 residues. Germline assignment: CDR1 PRHDT and CDR2 FYEKMQ (reference sequence). The CDR3 reads CASSSTGTSGISDTQYF. The CDR3 coding sequence is TGTGCCAGCAGCTCCACCGGGACTAGCGGGATTTCAGATACGCAGTATTTT. Based on the CDR3 plus reference TRBV13 and TRBJ2-3, the full variable domain is AAGVIQSPRHLIKEKRETATLKCYPIPRHDTVYWYQQGPGQDPQFLISFYEKMQSDKGSIPDRFSAQQFSDYHSELNMSSLELGDSALYFCASSSTGTSGISDTQYFGPGTRLTVL.

This clonotype was seen a handful of times. The V call is TRBV2, the J call TRBJ2-6; TRBD1 or TRBD2 may be the D gene (5 bases each). V was pared by 6 bases and J by 0 bases, with 12 bases between. This CDR3 has 16 amino acids. The germline V gene encodes CDR1 SNHLY and CDR2 FYNNEI. The CDR3 spells CASRGTEVSGANVLTF. The DNA for the CDR3 is TGTGCCAGCAGAGGGACGGAAGTCTCTGGGGCCAACGTCCTGACTTTC.

This clonotype was seen a handful of times. This chain joins TRBV29-1 and TRBJ2-7; a weak D match, TRBD1 (6 bases). Matching the DNA end better, TRBJ2-5 makes the J call doubtful. CDR1 is SQVTM, CDR2 ANQGSEA, per germline. The CDR3 contains 14 residues. The CDR3 protein is CSVPVGAGVETQYF. CDR3 in DNA: TGCAGCGTCCCCGTGGGGGCCGGAGTGGAGACCCAGTACTTC.

V is TRBV4-2 and J is TRBJ1-1; D is uncertain. Trimming stripped 1 base from V and 1 base from J, with 28 bases between. CDR3 length: 21 amino acids. CDR1 is LGHNA and CDR2 is YNFKEQ in the germline V gene. The CDR3 nucleotides are TGTGCCAGCAGCCAAGGCGGTAGTGAGGAGAGACATCTCCCCAGGAACACTGAAGCTTTCTTT. It codes for CASSQGGSEERHLPRNTEAFF.

The chain combines TRBV7-3 with TRBJ1-1, with a tentative D call TRBD1 (6 bases). V was shortened by 2 bases and J by 0 bases, with 10 bases between the two germline ends. Germline V gives CDR1 SGHTA, CDR2 FQGTGA. The CDR3 is 15 amino acids. CDR3 loop: CASSLEQGLNTEAFF. The CDR3 bases are TGTGCCAGCAGCTTAGAGCAGGGGCTGAACACTGAAGCTTTCTTT. Full variable domain (missing parts from reference TRBV7-3 and TRBJ1-1): GAGVSQTPSNKVTEKGKYVELRCDPISGHTALYWYRQSLGQGPEFLIYFQGTGAADDSGLPNDRFFAVRPEGSVSTLKIQRTERGDSAVYLCASSLEQGLNTEAFFGQGTRLTVV.

The chain uses TRBV6-6 and TRBJ2-5; unclear D gene. The CDR3 length is 13 residues. Deletions cut 1 base from V and 5 bases from J, with 8 bases between. Germline lookup yields CDR1 MNHNY and CDR2 SVGAGI (reference sequence). The CDR3 coding sequence is TGTGCCAGCAGTTACTGGGTAGAGGAGACCCAGTACTTC. Encoded protein: CASSYWVEETQYF.

This chain joins TRBV5-1 and TRBJ2-1, with D possibly TRBD2 on 6 matching bases. Trimming took off 3 bases at V and 3 bases at J, with 10 bases between the two ends. This CDR3 has 14 residues. CDR1 SGHRS and CDR2 YFSETQ come from the germline V gene. CDR3 in DNA: TGCGCCAGCAGCTCCGGGAGAGGCTACAATGAGCAGTTCTTC. Residues: CASSSGRGYNEQFF.

The chain has TRBV27 and TRBJ2-5; 8 bases match TRBD2. The J call may be wrong; the DNA end is better matched by TRBJ2-7. Per the germline V gene, CDR1 is MNHEY and CDR2 is SMNVEV (reference sequence). CDR3 length: 14 residues. As DNA, the CDR3 is TGTGCCAGCAGGAGCGGGAGTGATATGTACGAGCAGTACTTC. Protein sequence: CASRSGSDMYEQYF.

The chain carries TRBV6-6 and TRBJ2-7, with unresolved D. Trimming stripped 0 bases from V and 6 bases from J, with 15 bases between. CDR1 and CDR2 (germline): MNHNY, SVGAGI (reference sequence). The CDR3 has 15 residues. DNA for the CDR3: TGTGCCAGCAGTTACTCGATCCAGGCTATAGGCGAGCAGTACTTC. Translated, it gives CASSYSIQAIGEQYF.

The rearrangement joins TRBV12-3 or TRBV12-4 to TRBJ1-2; no definite D call. The CDR3 length is 15 residues. V dropped 2 bases and J dropped 8 bases, with 18 bases sitting between them. CDR3 nucleotide sequence: TGTGCCAGCAGTTTATTTGGACTCCCGGTGATCGGCTACACCTTC. Protein product: CASSLFGLPVIGYTF.

The chain recombines TRBV5-1 with TRBJ2-5; D is unresolved. The CDR3 runs 17 residues. Germline V gene sequence: CDR1 SGHRS, CDR2 YFSETQ. V was cut by 4 bases and J by 9 bases, with 28 bases left in between. The chain's CDR3 is CASSPEGPTTWDASQYF. In DNA form, the CDR3 reads TGCGCCAGCAGCCCGGAAGGACCAACGACCTGGGATGCGTCCCAGTACTTC. Full variable domain (remainder filled in from reference TRBV5-1 and TRBJ2-5): KAGVTQTPRYLIKTRGQQVTLSCSPISGHRSVSWYQQTPGQGLQFLFEYFSETQRNKGNFPGRFSGRQFSNSRSEMNVSTLELGDSALYLCASSPEGPTTWDASQYFGPGTRLLVL.